A selection of T cell receptor beta chains follows, all from one sample in a study of Ad26.COV2.S vaccination and SARS-CoV-2 variants. This table comes from immunoSEQ multiplex PCR, and its TCRdb copy is limited to in-frame clones, with some not included. The sample shows 87,000 or so clones, about four fifths of them seen only once. The sequencing here drew on peripheral blood, taken after recovery from COVID-19. These receptors were obtained from a human donor who had recovered from COVID-19. CDR3s include the opening cysteine and the closing phenylalanine or tryptophan. D genes are given only for firm matches. The size entry is marked missing in some rows and otherwise reads once, few, many or a size class.

v_call: TRBV9
j_call: TRBJ2-6
d_call: NA
clone_size: NA
cdr3_nt: TGTGCCAGCAGCATTCTTCCCGGGACCGCACGCGACGGGGCCAACGTCCTGACTTTC
cdr3_aa: CASSILPGTARDGANVLTF

v_call: TRBV4-3
j_call: TRBJ2-1
d_call: TRBD2
clone_size: NA
cdr3_nt: TGCGCCAGCAGCCAAGATTCTGGAAGCGGGAGGTCCAATGAGCAGTTCTTC
cdr3_aa: CASSQDSGSGRSNEQFF

v_call: TRBV11-2
j_call: TRBJ2-5
d_call: TRBD2
clone_size: NA
cdr3_nt: TGTGCCAGCAGCCCCCGTCTTAAGTGGATAGCGGGAGCGGGAGAGACCCAGTACTTC
cdr3_aa: CASSPRLKWIAGAGETQYF

v_call: TRBV24-1
j_call: TRBJ1-2
d_call: NA
clone_size: few
cdr3_nt: TGTGCCACCAGTGATTTGCACGTGTCCAGGGAGACGACCATCCGTGGCTACACCTTC
cdr3_aa: CATSDLHVSRETTIRGYTF

v_call: TRBV15
j_call: TRBJ2-3
d_call: TRBD2
clone_size: NA
cdr3_nt: TGTGCCACCAGCACTCCTCATGTTTATAGCGGGAGGGCCAGGGATACGCAGTATTTT
cdr3_aa: CATSTPHVYSGRARDTQYF

v_call: TRBV14
j_call: TRBJ1-1
d_call: TRBD1
clone_size: NA
cdr3_nt: TGTGCCAGCAGCCAAGGTCTAAAAATGCGACAGGGGTTGAACACTGAAGCTTTCTTT
cdr3_aa: CASSQGLKMRQGLNTEAFF

v_call: TRBV7-3
j_call: TRBJ2-7
d_call: TRBD2
clone_size: NA
cdr3_nt: TGTGCCAGCAGCCTCCTTGCGGGAGAGGGCGAGCAGTACTTC
cdr3_aa: CASSLLAGEGEQYF

v_call: TRBV7-2
j_call: TRBJ2-7
d_call: TRBD1
clone_size: NA
cdr3_nt: TGTGCCAGCAGCCTTCTTGGGGGACAGGGTAGAGAGCAGTACTTC
cdr3_aa: CASSLLGGQGREQYF

v_call: TRBV15
j_call: TRBJ2-7
d_call: NA
clone_size: NA
cdr3_nt: TGTGCCACCAGCAGAGATCTTGGGCAGGGCTACGAGCAGTACTTC
cdr3_aa: CATSRDLGQGYEQYF

v_call: TRBV28
j_call: TRBJ1-5
d_call: NA
clone_size: NA
cdr3_nt: TGTGCCAGCAGTCCCCGACGGGGTGCCAGCAATCAGCCCCAGCATTTT
cdr3_aa: CASSPRRGASNQPQHF

v_call: TRBV7-9
j_call: TRBJ1-4
d_call: NA
clone_size: NA
cdr3_nt: TGTGCCAGCAGCCCTCCACAGGCGTTTAATGAAAAACTGTTTTTT
cdr3_aa: CASSPPQAFNEKLFF

v_call: TRBV2
j_call: TRBJ1-5
d_call: NA
clone_size: NA
cdr3_nt: TGTGCCAGCAGTGCAGGGGTGGGCAATCAGCCCCAGCATTTT
cdr3_aa: CASSAGVGNQPQHF

v_call: TRBV28
j_call: TRBJ1-1
d_call: TRBD1
clone_size: once
cdr3_nt: TGTGCCAGCTTCTCCCCCGGACAGGGCGGAATGAACACTGAAGCTTTCTTT
cdr3_aa: CASFSPGQGGMNTEAFF

v_call: TRBV7-2
j_call: TRBJ2-1
d_call: TRBD1
clone_size: NA
cdr3_nt: TGTGCCAGCAGCTTACACCAGGGACAGCCCTGGGATGAGCAGTTCTTC
cdr3_aa: CASSLHQGQPWDEQFF

v_call: TRBV7-8
j_call: TRBJ2-1
d_call: NA
clone_size: NA
cdr3_nt: TGTGCCAGCAGCTTAGCAGTGAGGGCGGAGCAGTTCTTC
cdr3_aa: CASSLAVRAEQFF

v_call: TRBV5-1
j_call: TRBJ2-7
d_call: TRBD2
clone_size: NA
cdr3_nt: TGCGCCAGCAGCTTGCCTAGCGGTAGCTCCTACGAGCAGTACTTC
cdr3_aa: CASSLPSGSSYEQYF

v_call: TRBV11-2
j_call: TRBJ2-5
d_call: NA
clone_size: once
cdr3_nt: TGTGCCAGCAGCTTAGGCCTCGGGGAGACCCAGTACTTC
cdr3_aa: CASSLGLGETQYF

v_call: TRBV7-8
j_call: TRBJ2-3
d_call: NA
clone_size: NA
cdr3_nt: TGTGCCAGCAGTCTTCGGGGTATAGATACGCAGTATTTT
cdr3_aa: CASSLRGIDTQYF

v_call: TRBV24-1
j_call: TRBJ2-5
d_call: NA
clone_size: NA
cdr3_nt: TGTGCCACCAGTTTAGCCTCGACAGTTGAGACCCAGTACTTC
cdr3_aa: CATSLASTVETQYF

v_call: TRBV24-1
j_call: TRBJ2-5
d_call: NA
clone_size: NA
cdr3_nt: TGTGCCACCAGTGATTTGGGCGGATACCCAGAGACCCAGTACTTC
cdr3_aa: CATSDLGGYPETQYF

v_call: TRBV7-2
j_call: TRBJ2-1
d_call: NA
clone_size: few
cdr3_nt: TGTGCCAGCAGCTTAGTGGCTAGCTCAGGCCATGAGCAGTTCTTC
cdr3_aa: CASSLVASSGHEQFF

v_call: TRBV24-1
j_call: TRBJ1-2
d_call: NA
clone_size: NA
cdr3_nt: TGTGCCACCGAAGACCCGGGGGCCACCCCCCCTAACTATGGCTACACCTTC
cdr3_aa: CATEDPGATPPNYGYTF

v_call: TRBV2
j_call: TRBJ2-7
d_call: NA
clone_size: NA
cdr3_nt: TGTGCCAGCAGTGCCGGCCTGGGGGAGCAGTACTTC
cdr3_aa: CASSAGLGEQYF

v_call: TRBV6-5
j_call: TRBJ2-5
d_call: NA
clone_size: NA
cdr3_nt: TGTGCCAGCAGTCCAACTTCCCCGGAGACCCAGTACTTC
cdr3_aa: CASSPTSPETQYF

v_call: TRBV27
j_call: TRBJ1-4
d_call: NA
clone_size: once
cdr3_nt: TGTGCCAGCCTTAGGATACACAGGAAAAAACTGTTTTTT
cdr3_aa: CASLRIHRKKLFF

v_call: TRBV6-2/TRBV6-3
j_call: TRBJ2-3
d_call: NA
clone_size: NA
cdr3_nt: TGTGCCAGCAGTTACGCAGTCACAGATACGCAGTATTTT
cdr3_aa: CASSYAVTDTQYF

v_call: TRBV18
j_call: TRBJ2-5
d_call: NA
clone_size: NA
cdr3_nt: TGTGCCAGCTCACCACAAGAGACCCAGTACTTC
cdr3_aa: CASSPQETQYF

v_call: TRBV3-1/TRBV3-2
j_call: TRBJ2-2
d_call: TRBD2
clone_size: NA
cdr3_nt: TGTGCCAGCAGGGGGGCCGGGACTAGCCCATCCGGGGTTAATTCCGGGGAGCTGTTTTTT
cdr3_aa: CASRGAGTSPSGVNSGELFF

v_call: TRBV28
j_call: TRBJ2-1
d_call: TRBD2
clone_size: NA
cdr3_nt: TGTGCCAGCAGCACCAGCGGGAGTATCGGCTATGAGCAGTTCTTC
cdr3_aa: CASSTSGSIGYEQFF

v_call: TRBV5-5
j_call: TRBJ1-5
d_call: NA
clone_size: NA
cdr3_nt: TGTGCCAGCAGCGCGCGAGGCGATAACTCACCCCAGCATTTT
cdr3_aa: CASSARGDNSPQHF

v_call: TRBV6-2/TRBV6-3
j_call: TRBJ2-3
d_call: NA
clone_size: NA
cdr3_nt: TGTGCCAGCAGTTACACGACAGATACGCAGTATTTT
cdr3_aa: CASSYTTDTQYF

v_call: TRBV24-1
j_call: TRBJ2-3
d_call: TRBD2
clone_size: NA
cdr3_nt: TGTGCCACCAGAGCCCAGGAGGGACTAGCGGGAGTTGCAGATACGCAGTATTTT
cdr3_aa: CATRAQEGLAGVADTQYF